This T cell receptor beta chain emerged from a study of T cells after yellow fever vaccination. About the research overall: Preparation used SMART-Seq v4 Ultra Low Input for the low-cell-number fractions.

Germline V gives CDR1 SGHRS, CDR2 YFSETQ. The germline V and J ends were trimmed by 1 base and 0 bases, with 14 bases remaining between them. The CDR3 runs to 16 residues. TCRdb processed the 5' RACE reads anew with MiXCR; each CDR3 protein has one entry. The data hold 500,000 to 650,000 distinct CDR3 sequences, with roughly an eighth observed a single time. This specimen consisted of PBMCs, obtained on the day of the yellow fever booster vaccination. This chain uses TRBV5-1 with TRBJ2-7; possible D gene TRBD2, 6 bases. This receptor was taken from a man aged 25 to 45 who received the YFV17D yellow fever vaccine. As DNA, the CDR3 is TGCGCCAGCAGCTTGAAGTCTAGCGTGAGCTCCTACGAGCAGTACTTC. This sequence encodes CASSLKSSVSSYEQYF.